This T cell receptor (beta chain) was identified during a study of blood T cell dynamics during melanoma immunotherapy. Study as a whole: Patients with metastatic melanoma got pembrolizumab or nivolumab-ipilimumab as first-line care.

The CDR3 spans 17 residues. V lost 0 bases and J lost 4, with 18 bases in between. Per germline, CDR1 KGHSH and CDR2 LQKENI. Time point noted: pre-treatment baseline. Samples come from before therapy and from week 3 after the first blockade cycle. Response was assessed by RECIST 1.1 at 12 weeks, except a couple of rapid progressors. A fixed DNA input of approximately 400 ng was used per bulk PBMC sample. The repertoire was sequenced with immunoSEQ multiplex PCR; TCRdb's copy has only in-frame clones and lacks some. The sample shows some 15,000 clones, approximately 90% of them seen only once. The chain has TRBV18 and TRBJ1-2; the D gene is possibly TRBD1 (5 bases). This specimen consisted of blood, obtained from a patient treated with checkpoint blockade. The receptor was derived from a human donor with melanoma. The DNA for the CDR3 is TGTGCCAGCTCACCACCAGAGCGGTACAGGACCCTCTATGGCTACACCTTC. This encodes CASSPPERYRTLYGYTF.